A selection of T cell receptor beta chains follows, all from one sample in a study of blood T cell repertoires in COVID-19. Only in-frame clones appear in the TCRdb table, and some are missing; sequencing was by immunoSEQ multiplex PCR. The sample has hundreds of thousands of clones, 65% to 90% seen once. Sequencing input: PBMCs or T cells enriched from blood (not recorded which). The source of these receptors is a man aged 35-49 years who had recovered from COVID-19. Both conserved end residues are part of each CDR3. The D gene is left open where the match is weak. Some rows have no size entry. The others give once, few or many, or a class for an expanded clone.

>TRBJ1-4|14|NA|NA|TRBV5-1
TGCGCCAGCAGCTTCTCTCCGGTGGATGAAAAACTGTTTTTT
CASSFSPVDEKLFF
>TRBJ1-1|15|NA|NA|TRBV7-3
TGTGCCAGCGCTCCCTCCGGGGGGGAGAACACTGAAGCTTTCTTT
CASAPSGGENTEAFF
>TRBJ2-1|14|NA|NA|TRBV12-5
TGTGCTAGTGGTTTCGGGGGAGGCAGCAATGAGCAGTTCTTC
CASGFGGGSNEQFF
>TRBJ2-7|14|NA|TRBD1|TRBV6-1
TGTGCCAGCAGTGAAGGGACAGGGGGCGGAGGGCAGTACTTC
CASSEGTGGGGQYF
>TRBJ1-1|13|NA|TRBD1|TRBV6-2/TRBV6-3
TGTGCCAGCAGTCCCCAGGGGGTCTCTGAAGCTTTCTTT
CASSPQGVSEAFF
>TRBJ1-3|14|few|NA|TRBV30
TGTGCCTGGAGCAGGGGCAGCTCTGGAAACACCATATATTTT
CAWSRGSSGNTIYF
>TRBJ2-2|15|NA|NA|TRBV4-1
TGCGCCAGCAGCCAGACGACTCGGAACACCGGGGAGCTGTTTTTT
CASSQTTRNTGELFF
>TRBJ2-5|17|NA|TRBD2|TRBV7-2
TGTGCCAGCAGCTTAGGAGTTGCTAGCGGGGAACAAGAGACCCAGTACTTC
CASSLGVASGEQETQYF
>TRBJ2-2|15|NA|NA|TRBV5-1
TGCGCCAGCAGCTTGGGAGGGCAGCAAACCGGGGAGCTGTTTTTT
CASSLGGQQTGELFF
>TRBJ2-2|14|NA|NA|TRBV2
TGTGCCAGCAGGAGCCGATTTCTGACCGGGGAGCTGTTTTTT
CASRSRFLTGELFF
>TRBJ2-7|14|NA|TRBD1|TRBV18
TGTGCCAGCTCACCGGGGACAGGGTCCTACGAGCAGTACTTC
CASSPGTGSYEQYF
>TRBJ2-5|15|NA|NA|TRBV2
TGTGCCAGCAGTGAAAACTCTCGGCGAGGGGAGACCCAGTACTTC
CASSENSRRGETQYF
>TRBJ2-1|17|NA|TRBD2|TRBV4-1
TGCGCCAGCAGCCACGGGACTAGCGGGGGGGCAGGCAATGAGCAGTTCTTC
CASSHGTSGGAGNEQFF
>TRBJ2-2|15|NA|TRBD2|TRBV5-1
TGCGCCAGCAGTTCAGCGGGAGGGAACACCGGGGAGCTGTTTTTT
CASSSAGGNTGELFF
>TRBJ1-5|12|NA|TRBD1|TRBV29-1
TGCAGCGCTGGACAGGAGAATCAGCCCCAGCATTTT
CSAGQENQPQHF
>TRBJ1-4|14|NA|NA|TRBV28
TGTGCCAGCAGGCTCGCCGAGGTTAATGAAAAACTGTTTTTT
CASRLAEVNEKLFF
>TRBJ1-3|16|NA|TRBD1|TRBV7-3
TGTGCCAGCAGCGATTCCACAGGGGGCGTCGGAAACACCATATATTTT
CASSDSTGGVGNTIYF
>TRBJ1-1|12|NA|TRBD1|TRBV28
TGTGCCAGCAGTATGACAGGGATAGCAGCTTTCTTT
CASSMTGIAAFF
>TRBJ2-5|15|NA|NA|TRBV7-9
TGTGCCAGCAGCTTACGACGTGCGGGGTGGGAGACCCAGTACTTC
CASSLRRAGWETQYF
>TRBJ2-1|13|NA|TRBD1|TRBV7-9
TGTGCCAGCAGCTTATTCGACAGGGAGGAGCAGTTCTTC
CASSLFDREEQFF
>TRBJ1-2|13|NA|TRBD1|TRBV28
TGTGCCAGCAGTTTACCCTACAGGGGCGGCTACACCTTC
CASSLPYRGGYTF
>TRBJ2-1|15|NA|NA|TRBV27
TGTGCCAGCAGCCCGCTGGGGAGCTCCTACAATGAGCAGTTCTTC
CASSPLGSSYNEQFF
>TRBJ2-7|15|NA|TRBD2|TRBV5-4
TGTGCCAGCAGTTCCGGGACTAGCGGGTTATACGAGCAGTACTTC
CASSSGTSGLYEQYF
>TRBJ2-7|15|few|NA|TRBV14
TGTGCCAGCAGCGCGTCGACTCGGTCGCGTTACGAGCAGTACTTC
CASSASTRSRYEQYF
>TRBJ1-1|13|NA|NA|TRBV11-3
TGTGCCAGCAGCTTAGATCGGAACACTGAAGCTTTCTTT
CASSLDRNTEAFF
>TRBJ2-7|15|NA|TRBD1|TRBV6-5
TGTGCCAGCAGTCAAACAGGGGGCAAATCCTACGAGCAGTACTTC
CASSQTGGKSYEQYF
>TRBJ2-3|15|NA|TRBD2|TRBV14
TGTGCCAGCAGCGGACTAGCGGGACACACAGATACGCAGTATTTT
CASSGLAGHTDTQYF
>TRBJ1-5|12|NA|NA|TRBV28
TGTGCCATCGGAGGAGGCAATCAGCCCCAGCATTTT
CAIGGGNQPQHF
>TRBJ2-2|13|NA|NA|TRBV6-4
TGTGCCAGCTACTCAGGAGGGACCGGGGAGCTGTTTTTT
CASYSGGTGELFF
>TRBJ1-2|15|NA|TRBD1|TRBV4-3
TGCGCCAGCAGCCAAGCGCGAGACAGGGCCTATGGCTACACCTTC
CASSQARDRAYGYTF
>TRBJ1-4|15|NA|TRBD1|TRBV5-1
TGCGCCAGCAGCTCAACCGGGACAGGGATTGAAAAACTGTTTTTT
CASSSTGTGIEKLFF
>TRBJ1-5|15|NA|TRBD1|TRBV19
TGTGCCAGTAGATGGGGACAGGGGGGCAATCAGCCCCAGCATTTT
CASRWGQGGNQPQHF
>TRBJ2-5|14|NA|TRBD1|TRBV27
TGTGCCAGCAGGTCCTCCGGGACAGAAGAGACCCAGTACTTC
CASRSSGTEETQYF
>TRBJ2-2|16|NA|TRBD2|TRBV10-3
TGTGCCATCAGCCAAACTAGCGGGGAGCACACCGGGGAGCTGTTTTTT
CAISQTSGEHTGELFF
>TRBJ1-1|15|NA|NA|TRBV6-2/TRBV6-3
TGTGCCAGCAGTTCCGATCTCGGGTGGGACACTGAAGCTTTCTTT
CASSSDLGWDTEAFF
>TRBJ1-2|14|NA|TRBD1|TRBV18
TGTGCCAGCTCCGTGGGACAGGGGGCGGTTGGCTACACCTTC
CASSVGQGAVGYTF
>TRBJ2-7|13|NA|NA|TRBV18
TGTGCCAGCTCAGGAGGAAACTCCTACGAGCAGTACTTC
CASSGGNSYEQYF
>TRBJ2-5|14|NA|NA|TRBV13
TGTGCCAGCAGCTTACCAGGGAACCAAGAGACCCAGTACTTC
CASSLPGNQETQYF
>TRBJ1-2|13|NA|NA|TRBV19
TGTGCCAGCAAGCTGGAGGGGTTTTATGGCTACACCTTC
CASKLEGFYGYTF
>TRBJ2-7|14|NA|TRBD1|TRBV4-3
TGCGCCAGCAGCCTAGGACAGGGGTCCTACGAGCAGTACTTC
CASSLGQGSYEQYF
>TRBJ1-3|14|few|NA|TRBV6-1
TGTGCCAGCAGTGAAGCTCGGGGAACAAACACCATATATTTT
CASSEARGTNTIYF
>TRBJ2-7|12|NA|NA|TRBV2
TGTGCCAGCAGTGAAACGGGAATCGAGCAGTACTTC
CASSETGIEQYF
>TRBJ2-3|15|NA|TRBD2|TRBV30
TGTGCCTGGAGCAGTAGCGGGAGCGGCACAGATACGCAGTATTTT
CAWSSSGSGTDTQYF
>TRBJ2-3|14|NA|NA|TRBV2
TGTGCCAGCACCAAAGCCTTAGCAGTAGATACGCAGTATTTT
CASTKALAVDTQYF
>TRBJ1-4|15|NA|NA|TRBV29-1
TGCAGCGTGGGCCGAGGCGGAGGAACTAATGAAAAACTGTTTTTT
CSVGRGGGTNEKLFF
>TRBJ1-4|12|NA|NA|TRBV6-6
TGTGCCAGCAGTTACTTGAGTGAAAAACTGTTTTTT
CASSYLSEKLFF
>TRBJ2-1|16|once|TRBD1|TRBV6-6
TGTGCCAGCAGATCCATTTGGGACAGGGTGGCGAATGAGCAGTTCTTC
CASRSIWDRVANEQFF
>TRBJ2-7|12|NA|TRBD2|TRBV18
TGTGCCAGCTCACCAACTAGCGGGGGGAGATACTTC
CASSPTSGGRYF
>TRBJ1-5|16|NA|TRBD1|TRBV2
TGTGCCAGCAAGTCGACAGGGGGCTACACCTCTGGGCCCCAGCATTTT
CASKSTGGYTSGPQHF
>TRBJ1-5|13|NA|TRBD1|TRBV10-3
TGTGCCATCACACAGGGGGTAGATCAGCCCCAGCATTTT
CAITQGVDQPQHF
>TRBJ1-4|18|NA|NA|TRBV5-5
TGTGCCAGCAGCTTTAGGTTGCGGGATTTCACAGCGGAAGAAAAACTGTTTTTT
CASSFRLRDFTAEEKLFF
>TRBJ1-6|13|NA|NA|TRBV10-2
TGCGCCAGCAGTGTCCAGGGAGGTTCACCCCTCCACTTT
CASSVQGGSPLHF
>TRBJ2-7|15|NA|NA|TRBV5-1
TGCGCCAGCAGCTTGGGACAGCCTGGCTCCTACGAGCAGTACTTC
CASSLGQPGSYEQYF